This T cell receptor (beta chain) is from a study of blood T cell repertoires in COVID-19. Study context: There were acute and convalescent COVID-19 samples, and they came from the United States, Italy and Spain.

The method was immunoSEQ multiplex PCR; TCRdb's version includes in-frame clones alone and lacks a portion of them. The table records about 80,000 clones, 76% of them present only once. With 3 bases removed from V and 0 bases from J, the gap between germline ends came to 9 bases. Germline V gene sequence: CDR1 MDHEN, CDR2 SYDVKM. This CDR3 spans 15 amino acids. The TCR sequence derives from a man between 70 and 80 years old with active or convalescent COVID-19. This chain connects TRBV28 to TRBJ1-5; D call uncertain. Specimen: peripheral blood. As DNA, the CDR3 is TGTGCCAGCAGTTTCCCAGGTTATAGCAATCAGCCCCAGCATTTT. It encodes CASSFPGYSNQPQHF.